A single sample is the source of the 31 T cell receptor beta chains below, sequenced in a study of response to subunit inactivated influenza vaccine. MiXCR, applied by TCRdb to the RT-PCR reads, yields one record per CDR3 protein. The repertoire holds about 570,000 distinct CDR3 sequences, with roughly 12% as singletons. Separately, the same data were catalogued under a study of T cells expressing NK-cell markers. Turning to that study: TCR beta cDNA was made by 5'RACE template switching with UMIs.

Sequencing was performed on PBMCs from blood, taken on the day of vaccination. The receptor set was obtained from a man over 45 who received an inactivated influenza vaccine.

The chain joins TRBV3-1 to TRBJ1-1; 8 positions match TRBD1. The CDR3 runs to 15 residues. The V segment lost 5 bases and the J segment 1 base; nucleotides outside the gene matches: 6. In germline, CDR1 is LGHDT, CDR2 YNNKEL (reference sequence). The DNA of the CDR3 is TGTGCCAGCAGCTCTCGGACAGGGACGAACACTGAAGCTTTCTTT. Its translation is CASSSRTGTNTEAFF.

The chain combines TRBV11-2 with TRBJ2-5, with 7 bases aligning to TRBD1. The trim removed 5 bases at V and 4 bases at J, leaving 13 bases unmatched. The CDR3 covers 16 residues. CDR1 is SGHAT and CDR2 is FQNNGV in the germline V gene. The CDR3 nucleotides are TGTGCCAGCAGCAAGGAGACAGGGCTTTTCCCAGAGACCCAGTACTTC. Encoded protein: CASSKETGLFPETQYF. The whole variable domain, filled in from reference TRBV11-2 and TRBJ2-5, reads EAGVAQSPRYKIIEKRQSVAFWCNPISGHATLYWYQQILGQGPKLLIQFQNNGVVDDSQLPKDRFSAERLKGVDSTLKIQPAKLEDSAVYLCASSKETGLFPETQYFGPGTRLLVL.

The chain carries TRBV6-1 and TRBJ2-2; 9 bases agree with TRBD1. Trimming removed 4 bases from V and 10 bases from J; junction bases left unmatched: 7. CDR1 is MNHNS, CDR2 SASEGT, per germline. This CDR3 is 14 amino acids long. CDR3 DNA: TGTGCCAGCAGTGCGGGACAGGGATACGAGGAGCTGTTTTTT. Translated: CASSAGQGYEELFF.

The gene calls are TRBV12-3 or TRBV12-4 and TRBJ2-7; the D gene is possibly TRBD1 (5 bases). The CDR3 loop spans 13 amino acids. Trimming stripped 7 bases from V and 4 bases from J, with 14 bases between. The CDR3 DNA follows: TGTGCCAGCAATCGAAGGGGTGGGTACGAGCAGTACTTC. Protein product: CASNRRGGYEQYF.

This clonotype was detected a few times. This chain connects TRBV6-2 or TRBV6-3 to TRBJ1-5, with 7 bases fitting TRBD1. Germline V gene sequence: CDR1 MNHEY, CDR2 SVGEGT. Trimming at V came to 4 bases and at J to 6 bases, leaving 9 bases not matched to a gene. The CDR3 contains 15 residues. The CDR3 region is CASSSRQGWVQPQHF. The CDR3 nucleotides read TGTGCCAGCAGTTCTCGACAGGGCTGGGTTCAGCCCCAGCATTTT.

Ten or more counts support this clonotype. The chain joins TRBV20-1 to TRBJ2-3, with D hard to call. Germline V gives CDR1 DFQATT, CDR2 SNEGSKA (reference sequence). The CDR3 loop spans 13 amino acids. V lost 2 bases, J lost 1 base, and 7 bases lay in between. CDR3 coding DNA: TGCAGTGCTAGAAGTCGCGGCACAGATACGCAGTATTTT. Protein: CSARSRGTDTQYF.

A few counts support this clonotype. CDR3 DNA: TGTGCCAGCAGTTTACACACCGGGACAGGGAACACAGATACGCAGTATTTT. Translating gives CASSLHTGTGNTDTQYF. The J gene is TRBJ2-3, the V gene TRBV7-9, with 9 bases lining up with TRBD1. The germline V gene has CDR1 SEHNR and CDR2 FQNEAQ (reference sequence). This CDR3 contains 17 residues. The V and J ends lost 6 bases and 2 bases, in that order; junction bases with no gene match: 12.

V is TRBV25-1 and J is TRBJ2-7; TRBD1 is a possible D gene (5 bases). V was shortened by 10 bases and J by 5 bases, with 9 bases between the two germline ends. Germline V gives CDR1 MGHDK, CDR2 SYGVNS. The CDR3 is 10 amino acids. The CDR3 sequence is CATQGHEQYF. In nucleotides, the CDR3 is TGTGCCACCCAGGGCCACGAGCAGTACTTC.

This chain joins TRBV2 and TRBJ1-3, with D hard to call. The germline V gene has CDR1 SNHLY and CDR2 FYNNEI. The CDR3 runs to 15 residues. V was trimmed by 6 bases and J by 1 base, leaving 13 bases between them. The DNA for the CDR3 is TGTGCCAGCAGCGCCGCCAGTGGGTCTGGAAACACCATATATTTT. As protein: CASSAASGSGNTIYF.

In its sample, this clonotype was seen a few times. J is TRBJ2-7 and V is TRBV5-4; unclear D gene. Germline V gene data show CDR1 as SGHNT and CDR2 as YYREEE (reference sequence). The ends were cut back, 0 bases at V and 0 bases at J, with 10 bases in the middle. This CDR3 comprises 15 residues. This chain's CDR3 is CASSLAPSSSYEQYF. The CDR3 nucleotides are TGTGCCAGCAGCTTGGCACCGTCAAGCTCCTACGAGCAGTACTTC.

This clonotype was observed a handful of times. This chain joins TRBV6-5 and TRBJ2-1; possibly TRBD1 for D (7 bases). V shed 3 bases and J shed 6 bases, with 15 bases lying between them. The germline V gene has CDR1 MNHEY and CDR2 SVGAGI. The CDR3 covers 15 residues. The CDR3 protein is CASSYEVRGANEQFF. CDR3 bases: TGTGCCAGCAGTTATGAAGTCAGGGGGGCCAATGAGCAGTTCTTC.

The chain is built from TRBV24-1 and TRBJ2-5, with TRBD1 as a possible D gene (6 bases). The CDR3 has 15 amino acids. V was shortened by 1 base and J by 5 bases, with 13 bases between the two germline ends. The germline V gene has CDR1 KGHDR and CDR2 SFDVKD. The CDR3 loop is CATSDLGTGRETQYF. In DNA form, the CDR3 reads TGTGCCACCAGTGATTTAGGCACAGGGCGGGAGACCCAGTACTTC.

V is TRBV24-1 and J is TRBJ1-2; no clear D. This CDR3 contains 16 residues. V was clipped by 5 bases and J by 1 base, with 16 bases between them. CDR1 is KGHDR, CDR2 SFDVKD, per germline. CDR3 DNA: TGTGCCACCAGTGGTAACCGAAGAGGAGATAACTATGGCTACACCTTC. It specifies CATSGNRRGDNYGYTF.

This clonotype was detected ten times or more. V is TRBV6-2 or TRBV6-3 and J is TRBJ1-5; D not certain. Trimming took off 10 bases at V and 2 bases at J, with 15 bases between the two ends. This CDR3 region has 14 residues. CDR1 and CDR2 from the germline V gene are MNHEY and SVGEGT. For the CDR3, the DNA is TGTGCCATCCGAGGGTCCTCTCGCAATCAGCCCCAGCATTTT. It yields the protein CAIRGSSRNQPQHF.

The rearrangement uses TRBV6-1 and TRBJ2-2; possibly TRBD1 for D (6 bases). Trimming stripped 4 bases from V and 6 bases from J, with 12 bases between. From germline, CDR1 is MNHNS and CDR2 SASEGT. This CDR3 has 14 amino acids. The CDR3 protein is CASSVTGRAGELFF. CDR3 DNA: TGTGCCAGCAGTGTAACAGGGCGAGCCGGGGAGCTGTTTTTT.

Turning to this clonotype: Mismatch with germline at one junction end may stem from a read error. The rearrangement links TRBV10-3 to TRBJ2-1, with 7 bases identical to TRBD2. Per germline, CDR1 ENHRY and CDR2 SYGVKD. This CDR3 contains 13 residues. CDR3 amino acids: CATGTIDANEQFF. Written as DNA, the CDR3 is TGCGCAACCGGGACTATCGATGCCAATGAGCAGTTCTTC.

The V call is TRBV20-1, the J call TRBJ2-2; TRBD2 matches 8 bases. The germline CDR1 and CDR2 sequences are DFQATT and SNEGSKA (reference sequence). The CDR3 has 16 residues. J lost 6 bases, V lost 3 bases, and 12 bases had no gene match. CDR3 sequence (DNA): TGCAGTGCTAGTTTGGCGGGAGGAATCTACGCCGGGGAGCTGTTTTTT. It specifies CSASLAGGIYAGELFF.

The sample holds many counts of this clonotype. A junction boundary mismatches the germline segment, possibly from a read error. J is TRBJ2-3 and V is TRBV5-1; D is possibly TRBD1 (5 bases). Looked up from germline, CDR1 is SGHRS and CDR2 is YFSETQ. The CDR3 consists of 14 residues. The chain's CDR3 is CASSPTRGTDTQYF. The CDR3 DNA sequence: TGTGCCAGCAGTCCCACAAGGGGTACAGATACGCAGTATTTT.

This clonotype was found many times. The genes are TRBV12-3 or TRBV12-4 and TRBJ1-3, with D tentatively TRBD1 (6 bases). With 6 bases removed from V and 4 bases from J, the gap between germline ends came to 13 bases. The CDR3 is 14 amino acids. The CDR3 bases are TGTGCCAGCAGAAACAGGGACCACGGAAACACCATATATTTT. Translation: CASRNRDHGNTIYF.

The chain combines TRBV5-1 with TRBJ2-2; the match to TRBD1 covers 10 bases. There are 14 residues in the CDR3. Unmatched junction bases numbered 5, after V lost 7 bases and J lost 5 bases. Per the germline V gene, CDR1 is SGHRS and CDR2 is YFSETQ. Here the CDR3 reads CASQGQGMTGELFF. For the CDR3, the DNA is TGCGCCAGCCAGGGACAGGGGATGACCGGGGAGCTGTTTTTT.

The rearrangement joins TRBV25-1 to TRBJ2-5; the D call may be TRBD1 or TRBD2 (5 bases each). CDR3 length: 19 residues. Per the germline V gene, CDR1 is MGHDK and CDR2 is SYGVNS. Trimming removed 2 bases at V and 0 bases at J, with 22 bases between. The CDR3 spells CASSETLSGNRIHQETQYF. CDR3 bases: TGTGCCAGCAGTGAAACCTTGTCGGGGAACAGGATACACCAAGAGACCCAGTACTTC.

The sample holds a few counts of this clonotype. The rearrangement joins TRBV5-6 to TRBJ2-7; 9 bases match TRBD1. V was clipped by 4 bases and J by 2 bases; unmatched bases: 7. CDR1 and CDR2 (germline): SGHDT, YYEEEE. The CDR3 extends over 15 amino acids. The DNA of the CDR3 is TGTGCCAGCAGCAAAGGGACAGGGTTGCCCTACGAGCAGTACTTC. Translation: CASSKGTGLPYEQYF.

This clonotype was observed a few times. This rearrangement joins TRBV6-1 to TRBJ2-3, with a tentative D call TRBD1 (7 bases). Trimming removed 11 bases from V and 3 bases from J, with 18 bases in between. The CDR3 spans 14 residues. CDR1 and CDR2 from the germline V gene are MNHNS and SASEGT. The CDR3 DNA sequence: TGTGCCTCCAAAAGGGGGCTAGCGACAGATACGCAGTATTTT. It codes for CASKRGLATDTQYF.

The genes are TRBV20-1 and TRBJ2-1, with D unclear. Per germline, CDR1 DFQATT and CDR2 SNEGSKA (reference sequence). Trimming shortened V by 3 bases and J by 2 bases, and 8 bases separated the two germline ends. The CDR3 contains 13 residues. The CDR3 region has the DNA TGCAGTGCTAGCGGGTCAGCCTACAATGAGCAGTTCTTC. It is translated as CSASGSAYNEQFF.

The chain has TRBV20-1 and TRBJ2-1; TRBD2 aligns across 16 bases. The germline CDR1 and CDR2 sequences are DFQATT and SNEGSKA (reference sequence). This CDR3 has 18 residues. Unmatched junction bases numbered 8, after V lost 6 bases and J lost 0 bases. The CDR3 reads CSARGGLAGGSSYNEQFF. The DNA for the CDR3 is TGCAGTGCCAGGGGGGGACTAGCGGGAGGGAGCTCCTACAATGAGCAGTTCTTC.

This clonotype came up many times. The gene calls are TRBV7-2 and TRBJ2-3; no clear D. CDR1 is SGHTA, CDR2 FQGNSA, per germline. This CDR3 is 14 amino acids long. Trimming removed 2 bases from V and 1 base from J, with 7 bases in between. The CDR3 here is CASSLSAGTDTQYF. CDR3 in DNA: TGTGCCAGCAGCTTATCGGCAGGCACAGATACGCAGTATTTT.

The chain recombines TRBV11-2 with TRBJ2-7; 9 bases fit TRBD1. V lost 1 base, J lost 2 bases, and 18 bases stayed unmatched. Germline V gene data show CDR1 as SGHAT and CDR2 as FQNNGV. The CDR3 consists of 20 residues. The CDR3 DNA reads TGTGCCAGCAGCTTAGTTTTAGGAATTACCGGGACAGGGACCGCCTACGAGCAGTACTTC. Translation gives CASSLVLGITGTGTAYEQYF. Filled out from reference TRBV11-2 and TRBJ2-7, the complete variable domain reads EAGVAQSPRYKIIEKRQSVAFWCNPISGHATLYWYQQILGQGPKLLIQFQNNGVVDDSQLPKDRFSAERLKGVDSTLKIQPAKLEDSAVYLCASSLVLGITGTGTAYEQYFGPGTRLTVT.

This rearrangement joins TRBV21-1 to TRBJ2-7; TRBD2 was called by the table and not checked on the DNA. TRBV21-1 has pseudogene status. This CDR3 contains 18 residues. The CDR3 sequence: CARVTLGGPFMPDFEQYF. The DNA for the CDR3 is TGTGCCAGAGTCACATTAGGAGGGCCCTTCATGCCCGATTTCGAGCAGTACTTC.

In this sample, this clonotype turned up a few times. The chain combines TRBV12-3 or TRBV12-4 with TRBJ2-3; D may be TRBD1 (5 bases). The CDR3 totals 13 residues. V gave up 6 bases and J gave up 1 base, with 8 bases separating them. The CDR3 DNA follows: TGTGCCAGCAGCCGCAGGGGCACAGATACGCAGTATTTT. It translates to CASSRRGTDTQYF.

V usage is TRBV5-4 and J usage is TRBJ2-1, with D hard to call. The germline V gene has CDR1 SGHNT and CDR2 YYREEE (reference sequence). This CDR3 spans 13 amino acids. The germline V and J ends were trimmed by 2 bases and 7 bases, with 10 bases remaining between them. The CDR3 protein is CASSFGAENEQFF. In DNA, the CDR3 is TGTGCCAGCAGCTTCGGCGCAGAGAATGAGCAGTTCTTC.

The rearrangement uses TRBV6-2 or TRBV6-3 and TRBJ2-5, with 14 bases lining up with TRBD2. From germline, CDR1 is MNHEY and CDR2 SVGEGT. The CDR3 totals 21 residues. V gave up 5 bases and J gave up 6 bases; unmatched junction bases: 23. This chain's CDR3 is CASSPTPGLAGATGRGKTQYF. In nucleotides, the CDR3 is TGTGCCAGCAGTCCTACCCCGGGACTAGCGGGAGCGACCGGGCGGGGAAAGACCCAGTACTTC.